One and the same sample provided the 20 T cell receptor beta chains below, sequenced in a study of graft-versus-host responses after intestinal transplantation. The method was immunoSEQ multiplex PCR; TCRdb's version includes in-frame clones alone and lacks a portion of them. The sample has over 100,000 clones, approximately 95% seen once. Their recognized antigens are unknown. Sample: unstimulated CD8+ T cells sorted from spleen or lymph node cells, taken before intestinal transplant. These receptors were obtained from a human donor who received an intestinal transplant.

This chain links TRBV18 with TRBJ1-2; D is undetermined. Between the trimmed V and J ends, which lost 3 bases and 1 base, there was a span of 3 bases. The CDR3 totals 12 residues. The germline CDR1 and CDR2 sequences are KGHSH and LQKENI. CDR3 amino acids: CASSPDNYGYTF. CDR3 DNA: TGTGCCAGCTCACCGGATAACTATGGCTACACCTTC.

The genes are TRBV4-1 and TRBJ1-5, with a tentative D call TRBD1 (5 bases). CDR1 and CDR2 (germline): MGHRA, YSYEKL. Trimming removed 0 bases at V and 1 base at J, with 22 bases between. CDR3 length: 20 amino acids. CDR3 amino acids: CASSQDGWAGRKESNQPQHF. CDR3 nucleotide sequence: TGCGCCAGCAGCCAAGATGGATGGGCAGGGCGCAAGGAAAGCAATCAGCCCCAGCATTTT.

The table lists this clone with a count of one. The chain combines TRBV28 with TRBJ2-7; D might be TRBD1 or TRBD2, each matching 6 bases. The length of the CDR3 is 16 residues. Per the germline V gene, CDR1 is MDHEN and CDR2 is SYDVKM. Trimming shortened V by 5 bases and J by 3 bases, and 20 bases separated the two germline ends. The CDR3 loop reads CASSPVGGGLGYEQYF. CDR3 DNA: TGTGCCAGCAGTCCCGTAGGGGGAGGCCTGGGCTACGAGCAGTACTTC.

The CDR3 nucleotides read TGCGCCAGCAGCCAAGTATCAGCGAGCTCCTACGAGCAGTACTTC. As protein: CASSQVSASSYEQYF. The chain uses TRBV4-1 and TRBJ2-7; D ambiguous. This CDR3 spans 15 amino acids. Germline CDR1 MGHRA, CDR2 YSYEKL. V dropped 1 base and J dropped 0 bases, with 10 bases sitting between them.

This clone was picked up one time. This chain connects TRBV19 to TRBJ2-7, with 7 bases identical to TRBD1. V trimming: 1 base; J trimming: 3 bases; junction bases outside the gene matches: 6. CDR3 length equals 15 residues. The V gene's germline CDR1 is LNHDA and CDR2 SQIVND (reference sequence). In nucleotides, the CDR3 is TGTGCCAGTAGTATAGGGGACAGCCACTTCTACGAGCAGTACTTC. It translates to CASSIGDSHFYEQYF.

This sequence joins TRBV19 and TRBJ1-4; D is ambiguous. Germline V gives CDR1 LNHDA, CDR2 SQIVND (reference sequence). V gave up 3 bases and J gave up 0 bases, with 11 bases separating them. This CDR3 is built from 16 residues. The CDR3 DNA reads as TGTGCCAGTAGTATTACGACGGCAGCAACTAATGAAAAACTGTTTTTT. This translates into CASSITTAATNEKLFF.

This chain connects TRBV28 to TRBJ1-1; no clear D. V dropped 2 bases and J dropped 3 bases, with 4 bases sitting between them. Germline CDR1 and CDR2: MDHEN and SYDVKM. CDR3 length equals 12 residues. Written as DNA, the CDR3 is TGTGCCAGCAGTTTACCGGACACTGAAGCTTTCTTT. Its translation is CASSLPDTEAFF.

The table lists this clone with a count of one. The V and J genes are TRBV5-6 and TRBJ2-7; TRBD1 is a possible D gene (6 bases). The CDR3 has 15 amino acids. Deletions cut 4 bases from V and 3 bases from J, with 17 bases between. Germline V gives CDR1 SGHDT, CDR2 YYEEEE. The CDR3, as DNA: TGTGCCAGCAGCCCACCCAACAGGGTCTACTACGAGCAGTACTTC. Translating gives CASSPPNRVYYEQYF. The full variable domain, with the rest looked up from reference TRBV5-6 and TRBJ2-7, is DAGVTQSPTHLIKTRGQQVTLRCSPKSGHDTVSWYQQALGQGPQFIFQYYEEEERQRGNFPDRFSGHQFPNYSSELNVNALLLGDSALYLCASSPPNRVYYEQYFGPGTRLTVT.

The genes are TRBV29-1 and TRBJ2-7; D is possibly TRBD1 (5 bases). The V end was cut by 4 bases, the J end by 2 bases, with 18 bases between. The CDR3 covers 15 residues. Looked up from germline, CDR1 is SQVTM and CDR2 is ANQGSEA. The CDR3: CSVGGSVDSTYEQYF. The CDR3 DNA follows: TGCAGCGTTGGGGGCTCGGTCGACTCCACCTACGAGCAGTACTTC.

This clone is a singleton in its sample. This CDR3 is also generated by other DNA sequences in the sample. CDR3 sequence reads: CASSLGPSNQPQHF. CDR3 DNA: TGTGCCAGCAGCTTAGGTCCTAGCAATCAGCCCCAGCATTTT. The chain carries TRBV13 and TRBJ1-5; D remains ambiguous. V lost 0 bases and J 0 bases, leaving 3 bases between the germline ends. This CDR3 is 14 amino acids long. CDR1 PRHDT and CDR2 FYEKMQ come from the germline V gene (reference sequence).

The chain recombines TRBV6-7 with TRBJ2-7; TRBD1 aligns across 7 bases. TRBV6-7 is marked as an open reading frame, function uncertain. Losses at the gene ends were 3 bases for V and 3 bases for J; bases not matched to a gene: 5. The CDR3 is 14 amino acids. For the CDR3, the DNA is TGTGCCAGCAGTTATCGCCAGGGGGACTACGAGCAGTACTTC. Translated, it gives CASSYRQGDYEQYF.

The chain joins TRBV28 to TRBJ2-1, with TRBD2 as a possible D gene (6 bases). Germline values: CDR1 MDHEN, CDR2 SYDVKM. Trimming removed 2 bases from V and 5 bases from J, with 13 bases in between. There are 15 residues in the CDR3. CDR3 DNA: TGTGCCAGCAGTTTAGTGGGACTGATAAACAATGAGCAGTTCTTC. Residues: CASSLVGLINNEQFF.

Here the CDR3 DNA reads TGTGCCAGTAGTCAGGGGGCAGGGGGCGAGCAGTACTTC. Translated: CASSQGAGGEQYF. V gene TRBV19 combines with J gene TRBJ2-7; 8 nucleotides match TRBD1. V shed 5 bases, J shed 6 bases, and the junction held 6 bases outside the gene matches. Germline assignment: CDR1 LNHDA and CDR2 SQIVND (reference sequence). The CDR3 loop spans 13 amino acids. Combining the CDR3 with reference TRBV19 and TRBJ2-7 gives the whole variable domain DGGITQSPKYLFRKEGQNVTLSCEQNLNHDAMYWYRQDPGQGLRLIYYSQIVNDFQKGDIAEGYSVSREKKESFPLTVTSAQKNPTAFYLCASSQGAGGEQYFGPGTRLTVT.

This chain joins TRBV7-9 and TRBJ2-7; D unresolved. The V end lost 5 bases, the J end lost 4 bases, and 18 bases lay between the germline ends. CDR1 is SEHNR, CDR2 FQNEAQ, per germline (reference sequence). CDR3 length: 15 residues. CDR3 sequence: CASSQDHSTGYEQYF. CDR3 sequence (DNA): TGTGCCAGCAGCCAGGATCACAGTACCGGTTACGAGCAGTACTTC.

This rearrangement joins TRBV7-3 to TRBJ2-2, with TRBD2 matching 8 bases. J gave up 6 bases and V 5 bases, and 11 bases lay outside the gene matches. CDR1 is SGHTA and CDR2 is FQGTGA in the germline V gene. This CDR3 contains 16 residues. CDR3 DNA: TGTGCCAGCAGCCCTCTTAGCGGGAAGGGAGCCGGGGAGCTGTTTTTT. Its translation: CASSPLSGKGAGELFF. Supplemented by reference TRBV7-3 and TRBJ2-2, the full variable domain reads GAGVSQTPSNKVTEKGKYVELRCDPISGHTALYWYRQSLGQGPEFLIYFQGTGAADDSGLPNDRFFAVRPEGSVSTLKIQRTERGDSAVYLCASSPLSGKGAGELFFGEGSRLTVL.

The chain has TRBV10-3 and TRBJ2-7; D may be TRBD2 (7 bases). The CDR3 is 15 residues long. Per the germline V gene, CDR1 is ENHRY and CDR2 is SYGVKD. The V gene lost 0 bases and the J gene lost 4 bases, with 13 bases spanning the gap. The CDR3 DNA is TGTGCCATCAGTGAGTCGGGGGGGCGGGAGTACGAGCAGTACTTC. This encodes CAISESGGREYEQYF.

DNA of the CDR3: TGTGCCAGCAGCCTCGGATCCGGGGAAAAACTGTTTTTT. It translates to CASSLGSGEKLFF. This sequence joins TRBV13 and TRBJ1-4; D is uncertain. The germline V and J ends were trimmed by 5 bases and 8 bases, with 12 bases remaining between them. The CDR3 spans 13 residues. CDR1 and CDR2 (germline): PRHDT, FYEKMQ (reference sequence).

The genes are TRBV20-1 and TRBJ2-2; TRBD1 might be the D (6 bases). This CDR3 contains 11 residues. V was pared by 7 bases and J by 5 bases, with 8 bases between. The V gene's germline CDR1 is DFQATT and CDR2 SNEGSKA (reference sequence). In nucleotides, the CDR3 is TGCAGTGGGCAGGGGACCGGGGAGCTGTTTTTT. This sequence encodes CSGQGTGELFF.

The chain has TRBV19 and TRBJ1-2; D gene uncertain. V gave up 5 bases and J gave up 2 bases, with 9 bases separating them. The CDR3 contains 13 residues. From germline, CDR1 is LNHDA and CDR2 SQIVND (reference sequence). CDR3 coding DNA: TGTGCCAGTAGTTCAGCCTTAAACTATGGCTACACCTTC. Amino acids: CASSSALNYGYTF.

V gene TRBV9 combines with J gene TRBJ2-7; TRBD2 matches at 10 bases. Germline V gives CDR1 SGDLS, CDR2 YYNGEE. This CDR3 has 14 amino acids. V trimming: 7 bases; J trimming: 3 bases; junction bases outside the gene matches: 7. The CDR3 spells CASSPGLAFYEQYF. CDR3 coding DNA: TGTGCCAGCTCGCCGGGACTAGCGTTCTACGAGCAGTACTTC. The full variable domain, its missing parts supplied by reference TRBV9 and TRBJ2-7, is DSGVTQTPKHLITATGQRVTLRCSPRSGDLSVYWYQQSLDQGLQFLIQYYNGEERAKGNILERFSAQQFPDLHSELNLSSLELGDSALYFCASSPGLAFYEQYFGPGTRLTVT.